The sequence of this TCR beta chain was determined in a study of beta chain features in type 1 diabetes. A heparinised blood draw that averaged around 0.12 L was obtained once from each donor. Purity exceeding 95% was reached by all sorted populations. In its sample, this clone was seen a few times. Its antigen is currently unknown. Reverse transcription of all isolated RNA meant that expressed TCRB transcripts were sequenced. Sequencing used immunoSEQ multiplex PCR; TCRdb keeps in-frame clones, though not all of them. The sample includes 120,000 to 150,000 clones, under 11% of them seen just once. General study results and limits: The naive, central memory and Treg TCRB repertoires showed an apparent similarity that was greater among patients than among healthy donors. A possible short-template PCR bias applies equally to patients and controls.

The sequenced material came from naive CD4+ T cells from blood. This clonotype was obtained from a man between 18 and 29 years old in good health.

The CDR3 reads CAWSVGGQPNQPQHF. DNA for the CDR3: TGTGCCTGGAGTGTTGGAGGACAGCCCAATCAGCCCCAGCATTTT. J is TRBJ1-5 and V is TRBV30, with a possible D match to TRBD1 (6 bases). V shed 0 bases and J shed 3 bases, with 12 bases lying between them. Germline CDR1 reads GTSNPN; CDR2 reads SVGIG (reference sequence). The CDR3 loop spans 15 amino acids. The whole variable domain, filled in from reference TRBV30 and TRBJ1-5, reads SQTIHQWPATLVQPVGSPLSLECTVEGTSNPNLYWYRQAAGRGLQLLFYSVGIGQISSEVPQNLSASRPQDRQFILSSKKLLLSDSGFYLCAWSVGGQPNQPQHFGDGTRLSIL.